This T cell receptor (beta chain) was captured by sequencing in a study of T cell changes during pregnancy in multiple sclerosis (dated by TCRdb to the late 2010s). Concerning the study at large: The study looked at changes in the T cell repertoire across pregnancy in women with multiple sclerosis.

Library construction relied on the immunoSEQ multiplex PCR assay. Imported from immuneACCESS, the table was reduced by TCRdb to in-frame sequences with V and J called. These copies leave out some clones; in studies compared against another copy, an unresolved V gene accounts for under half, and the cause of the remainder is not known. The sample yields 99,000 or so clones; 85% to 95% were counted once. About 0.98% of the sample lies in the top ten. In regard to this clone: The antigen it binds to is not known. No quality values exist for individual bases; no much larger clone is one base distant.

This TCR was recovered from a female donor with multiple sclerosis, enrolled in a pregnancy study. Here the sequenced sample was peripheral blood, taken after pregnancy.

The CDR3 is CASRPQVLTEAFF. The DNA is as follows: TGTGCCAGCAGACCTCAGGTCCTCACTGAAGCTTTCTTT. The sequence is built from TRBV28 and TRBJ1-1; the D gene remains uncertain. Trimming takes 6 bases from V and 4 bases from J, and the germline ends sit 12 bases apart. CDR1 and CDR2 are read off the germline V gene as MDHEN and SYDVKM. The CDR3 spans 13 residues, from the cysteine through the phenylalanine. Just CDR3 DNA is preserved here, 39 bases in frame from base 1. Reference TRBV28 and TRBJ1-1 proteins supply the regions before and after the CDR3; the full variable domain is: DVKVTQSSRYLVKRTGEKVFLECVQDMDHENMFWYRQDPGLGLRLIYFSYDVKMKEKGDIPEGYSVSREKKERFSLILESASTNQTSMYLCASRPQVLTEAFFGQGTRLTVV.